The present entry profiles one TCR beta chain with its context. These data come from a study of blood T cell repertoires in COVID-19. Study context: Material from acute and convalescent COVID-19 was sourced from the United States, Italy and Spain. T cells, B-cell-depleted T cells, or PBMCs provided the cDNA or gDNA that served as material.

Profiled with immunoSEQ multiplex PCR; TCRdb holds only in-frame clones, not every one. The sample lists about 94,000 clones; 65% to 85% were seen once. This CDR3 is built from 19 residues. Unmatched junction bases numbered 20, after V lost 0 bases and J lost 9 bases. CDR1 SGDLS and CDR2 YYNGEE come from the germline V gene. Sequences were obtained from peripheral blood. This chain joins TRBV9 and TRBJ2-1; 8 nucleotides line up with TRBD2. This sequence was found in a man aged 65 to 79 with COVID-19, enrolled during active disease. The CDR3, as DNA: TGTGCCAGCAGCGTAGATTCGGTATTGCGGGAGGTTGTCCGGGGTGAGCAGTTCTTC. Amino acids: CASSVDSVLREVVRGEQFF.